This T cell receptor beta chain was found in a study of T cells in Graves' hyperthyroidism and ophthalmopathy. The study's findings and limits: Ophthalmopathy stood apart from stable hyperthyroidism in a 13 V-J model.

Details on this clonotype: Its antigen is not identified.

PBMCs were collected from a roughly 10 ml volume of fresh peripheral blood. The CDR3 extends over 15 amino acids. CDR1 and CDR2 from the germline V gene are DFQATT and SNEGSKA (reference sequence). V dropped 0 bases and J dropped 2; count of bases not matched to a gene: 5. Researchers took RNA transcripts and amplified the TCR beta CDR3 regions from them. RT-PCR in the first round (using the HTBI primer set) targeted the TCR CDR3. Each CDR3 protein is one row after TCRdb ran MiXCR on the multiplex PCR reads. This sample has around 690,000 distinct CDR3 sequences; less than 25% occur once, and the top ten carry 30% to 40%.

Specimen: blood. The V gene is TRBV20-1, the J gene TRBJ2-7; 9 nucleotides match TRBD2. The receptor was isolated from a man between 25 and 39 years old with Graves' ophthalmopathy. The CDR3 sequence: CSARDWTSVTYEQYF. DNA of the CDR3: TGCAGTGCTAGAGATTGGACTAGCGTAACCTACGAGCAGTACTTC.